The entry below describes one T cell receptor beta chain. Symptom resolution, clearance, or two negative PCRs marked the recovered donors of Cohort 3. The sample belongs to a study of blood T cell repertoires in COVID-19. The CDR3 covers 18 residues. Produced via immunoSEQ multiplex PCR; TCRdb's table is partial and in-frame only. The repertoire includes about 210,000 clones, approximately 75% of them detected once, and about 9.3% sits in the top ten. V is TRBV21-1 and J is TRBJ1-5; the listed D gene, TRBD1, was not tested against the DNA. TRBV21-1 is recorded as a pseudogene. What was sequenced was PBMCs or T cells enriched from blood (not recorded which). The TCR was taken from a man aged 40-55 years who had recovered from COVID-19. The CDR3 here is CASSKGRTGGRSNQPQHF. CDR3 nucleotide sequence: TGTGCCAGCAGCAAAGGACGGACAGGGGGTAGGAGCAATCAGCCCCAGCATTTT.